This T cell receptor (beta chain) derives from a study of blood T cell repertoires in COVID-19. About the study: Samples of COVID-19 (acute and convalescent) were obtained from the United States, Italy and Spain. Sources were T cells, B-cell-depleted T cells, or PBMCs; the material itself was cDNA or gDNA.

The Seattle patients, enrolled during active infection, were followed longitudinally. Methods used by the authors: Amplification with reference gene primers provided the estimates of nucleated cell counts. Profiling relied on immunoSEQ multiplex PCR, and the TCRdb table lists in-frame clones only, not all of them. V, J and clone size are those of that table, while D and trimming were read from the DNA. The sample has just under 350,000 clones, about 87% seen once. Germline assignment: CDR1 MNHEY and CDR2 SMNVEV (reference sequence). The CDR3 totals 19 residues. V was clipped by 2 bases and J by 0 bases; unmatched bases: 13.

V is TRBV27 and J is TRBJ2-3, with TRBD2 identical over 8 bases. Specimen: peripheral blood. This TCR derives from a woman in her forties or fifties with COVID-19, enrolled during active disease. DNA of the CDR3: TGTGCCAGCAGTTTAGAATTTAGGACTAGCAAATTAAGCACAGATACGCAGTATTTT. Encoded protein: CASSLEFRTSKLSTDTQYF.